The present T cell receptor (beta chain) was sequenced within a study of CD8+ T cells in alopecia areata. The treatment: oral pan-JAK inhibitor, 5-10 mg twice daily. CDR1 is LNHNV and CDR2 is YYDKDF in the germline V gene (reference sequence). CDR3 length: 12 amino acids. V was trimmed by 5 bases and J by 8 bases, leaving 13 bases between them. Extracted from the samples, RNA was reverse transcribed into cDNA to serve as the sequencing template. The data were produced by immunoSEQ multiplex PCR, yet TCRdb's version contains in-frame clones alone and is incomplete. The table shows about 160,000 clones, with around 60% occurring only once.

The chain combines TRBV15 with TRBJ2-7, with D possibly being TRBD1 (6 bases). The source is a human donor with alopecia areata. The sample in question was CD4+ T cells sorted from blood, obtained at week 24, from a patient treated with tofacitinib. The CDR3: CATSRTGTQQYF. The DNA for the CDR3 is TGTGCCACCAGCCGAACCGGGACACAGCAGTACTTC.